The T cell receptor (beta chain) under discussion was sequenced for a study of T cells in tuberculosis. On the study more broadly: CD1B tetramers identified T cells specific for mycobacterial lipid GMM. In South Africa, adults with active tuberculosis were compared with IGRA-negative and latently infected IGRA-positive adolescents. Study outcomes and limitations: Smaller distances to GMM-specific TCRs suggested their expansion in active tuberculosis.

Trimming removed 2 bases at V and 2 bases at J, with 7 bases between. This CDR3 region has 14 residues. Germline CDR1 and CDR2: MNHNY and SVGAGI (reference sequence). Of note for this clone: Its antigen remains unidentified.

Some clones are missing from TCRdb's copy, which holds only in-frame ones; the method was immunoSEQ multiplex PCR. The sample lists fewer than 55,000 clones; roughly 96% were seen once. The chain is built from TRBV6-6 and TRBJ2-1; D may be TRBD2 (6 bases). This sequence was found in a donor aged 10-29 years with latent tuberculosis or without tuberculosis infection. Sequencing input: PBMCs. The CDR3 bases are TGTGCCAGCAGTTACGGACTACCCTACAATGAGCAGTTCTTC. Translation: CASSYGLPYNEQFF.